This passage covers 6 T cell receptor beta chains from one sample sequenced in a study of T cell responses to AZD1222 COVID-19 vaccine. TCRdb's copy holds only in-frame clones and misses some; the assay was immunoSEQ multiplex PCR. Of about 97,000 clones in the sample, roughly 88% were seen once. Source: peripheral blood, taken on day 0 of AZD1222 vaccination. The receptors originated from an adult in good health.

CDR3 sequence: CASSPPTVSSTDTQYF. CDR3 DNA: TGCGCCAGCAGTCCCCCTACAGTGTCTAGCACAGATACGCAGTATTTT. This chain uses TRBV10-2 with TRBJ2-3; D remains ambiguous. Trimming shortened V by 5 bases and J by 0 bases, and 15 bases separated the two germline ends. The CDR3 runs 16 residues. Germline V gives CDR1 WSHSY, CDR2 SAAADI.

In DNA, the CDR3 is TGCGCCAGCAGCGCCAGAACCGATTCTGGGGCCAACGTCCTGACTTTC. It encodes CASSARTDSGANVLTF. The chain links TRBV5-1 to TRBJ2-6; D is ambiguous. Germline V gene lookup returns CDR1 SGHRS and CDR2 YFSETQ. V gave up 4 bases and J gave up 1 base, with 12 bases separating them. The CDR3 spans 16 residues.

This sequence joins TRBV5-1 and TRBJ1-2, with D hard to call. Per the germline V gene, CDR1 is SGHRS and CDR2 is YFSETQ. The ends were cut back, 1 base at V and 6 bases at J, with 16 bases in the middle. This CDR3 spans 15 amino acids. In nucleotides, the CDR3 is TGCGCCAGCAGCTTGAGTGGCAGGCGGTCGGATGGCTACACCTTC. Residues: CASSLSGRRSDGYTF.

This clone was observed once. The J gene is TRBJ2-5, the V gene TRBV5-1; D tentatively reads TRBD1 or TRBD2 (6 bases each). This CDR3 spans 16 amino acids. Germline lookup yields CDR1 SGHRS and CDR2 YFSETQ. Trimming took 4 bases from V and 3 from J, leaving 19 bases between them. CDR3 in amino acids: CASSTWGAALEETQYF. CDR3 in DNA: TGCGCCAGCAGCACATGGGGGGCTGCTCTCGAAGAGACCCAGTACTTC. The entire variable domain, with the rest obtained from reference TRBV5-1 and TRBJ2-5, is as follows: KAGVTQTPRYLIKTRGQQVTLSCSPISGHRSVSWYQQTPGQGLQFLFEYFSETQRNKGNFPGRFSGRQFSNSRSEMNVSTLELGDSALYLCASSTWGAALEETQYFGPGTRLLVL.

The chain combines TRBV19 with TRBJ1-5; D ambiguous. Trimming removed 0 bases at V and 6 bases at J, with 6 bases between. CDR1 is LNHDA, CDR2 SQIVND, per germline (reference sequence). The CDR3 has 13 residues. The CDR3 sequence: CASSIDPSQPQHF. The CDR3 bases are TGTGCCAGTAGTATAGACCCCAGTCAGCCCCAGCATTTT.

This clone was recorded once. J is TRBJ1-1 and V is TRBV27, with a weak D call TRBD1 (5 bases). CDR3 length: 15 residues. In germline, CDR1 is MNHEY, CDR2 SMNVEV (reference sequence). The V end was cut by 4 bases, the J end by 0 bases, with 12 bases between. CDR3: CASSSSGTVNTEAFF. The CDR3 coding sequence is TGTGCCAGCAGTTCCTCCGGGACGGTGAACACTGAAGCTTTCTTT.